Here is one TCR beta chain with its context. The data derive from a study of T cells in Graves' hyperthyroidism and ophthalmopathy. There were TCR beta CDR3 regions amplified from RNA transcripts. The HTBI primer set served for first-round RT-PCR of the TCR CDR3. TCRdb reprocessed the multiplex PCR reads via MiXCR and lists one record per CDR3 protein. The sample includes about 640,000 distinct CDR3 sequences, around 21% of them seen just once. The CDR3 totals 14 residues. Germline assignment: CDR1 SGHAT and CDR2 FQNNGV. The germline V and J ends were trimmed by 4 bases and 10 bases, with 17 bases remaining between them.

The sequence was obtained from a man between 25 and 39 years old with Graves' ophthalmopathy. Sequenced: blood. The chain recombines TRBV11-2 with TRBJ1-3; D not resolved. This CDR3 reads CASSSLDSRETIYF. For the CDR3, the DNA is TGTGCCAGCAGCTCCTTAGACTCCCGGGAGACCATATATTTT.